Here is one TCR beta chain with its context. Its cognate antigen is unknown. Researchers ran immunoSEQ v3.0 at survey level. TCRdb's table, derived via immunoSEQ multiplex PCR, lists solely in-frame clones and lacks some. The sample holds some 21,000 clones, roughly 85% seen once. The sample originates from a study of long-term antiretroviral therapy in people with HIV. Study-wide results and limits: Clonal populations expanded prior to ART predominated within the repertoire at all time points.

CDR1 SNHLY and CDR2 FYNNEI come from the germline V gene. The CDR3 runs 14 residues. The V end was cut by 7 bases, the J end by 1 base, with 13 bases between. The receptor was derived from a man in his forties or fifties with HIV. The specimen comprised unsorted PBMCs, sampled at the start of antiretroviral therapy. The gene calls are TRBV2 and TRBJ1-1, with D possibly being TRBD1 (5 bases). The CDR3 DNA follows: TGTGCCAGCACCGTGACTGGGGGGAACACTGAAGCTTTCTTT. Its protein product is CASTVTGGNTEAFF.